Here is one T cell receptor (beta chain) with its context. Germline V CDR1 and CDR2: MRHNA, SNTAGT. V lost 6 bases, J lost 7 bases, and 25 bases lay in between. This CDR3 has 17 amino acids. The entry originates in a study of blood T cell repertoires in COVID-19. Across the whole study: Specimens from acute and convalescent COVID-19 originated in the United States, Italy and Spain. T cells, B-cell-depleted T cells, or PBMCs supplied cDNA or gDNA.

Original processing notes: For nucleated cells, counts were estimated from reference gene primer amplification. Sequencing used immunoSEQ multiplex PCR; TCRdb keeps in-frame clones, though not all of them. D and trimming come from the DNA, and the V and J calls and clone size come from that table. The table records about 240,000 clones, approximately 90% of them present only once. Sequenced: peripheral blood. The rearrangement joins TRBV6-4 to TRBJ1-3; maybe TRBD1 (5 bases). The source is a man aged 55 to 70 who had recovered from COVID-19. The CDR3 sequence is CASRIQVPLLWSNTIYF. DNA for the CDR3: TGTGCCAGCAGGATACAGGTTCCCTTACTCTGGAGTAACACCATATATTTT.